This TCR beta chain is from a study of blood T cell repertoires in COVID-19. Assignment of participants to cohorts was predicated upon participant-reported clinical history. Germline CDR1 reads GTSNPN; CDR2 reads SVGIG (reference sequence). Trimming took off 2 bases at V and 2 bases at J, with 12 bases between the two ends. The CDR3 extends over 15 amino acids. TCRdb keeps only in-frame clones here, not all; method: immunoSEQ multiplex PCR. The sample includes approximately 200,000 clones, roughly 85% of them seen just once. This sequence was found in a man in his forties who had recovered from COVID-19. The sequenced sample was PBMCs or T cells enriched from blood (not recorded which). J is TRBJ2-2 and V is TRBV30, with a possible D match to TRBD1 (6 bases). CDR3 region: CAWSPTGSNTGELFF. For the CDR3, the DNA is TGTGCCTGGAGTCCCACAGGGTCTAACACCGGGGAGCTGTTTTTT.